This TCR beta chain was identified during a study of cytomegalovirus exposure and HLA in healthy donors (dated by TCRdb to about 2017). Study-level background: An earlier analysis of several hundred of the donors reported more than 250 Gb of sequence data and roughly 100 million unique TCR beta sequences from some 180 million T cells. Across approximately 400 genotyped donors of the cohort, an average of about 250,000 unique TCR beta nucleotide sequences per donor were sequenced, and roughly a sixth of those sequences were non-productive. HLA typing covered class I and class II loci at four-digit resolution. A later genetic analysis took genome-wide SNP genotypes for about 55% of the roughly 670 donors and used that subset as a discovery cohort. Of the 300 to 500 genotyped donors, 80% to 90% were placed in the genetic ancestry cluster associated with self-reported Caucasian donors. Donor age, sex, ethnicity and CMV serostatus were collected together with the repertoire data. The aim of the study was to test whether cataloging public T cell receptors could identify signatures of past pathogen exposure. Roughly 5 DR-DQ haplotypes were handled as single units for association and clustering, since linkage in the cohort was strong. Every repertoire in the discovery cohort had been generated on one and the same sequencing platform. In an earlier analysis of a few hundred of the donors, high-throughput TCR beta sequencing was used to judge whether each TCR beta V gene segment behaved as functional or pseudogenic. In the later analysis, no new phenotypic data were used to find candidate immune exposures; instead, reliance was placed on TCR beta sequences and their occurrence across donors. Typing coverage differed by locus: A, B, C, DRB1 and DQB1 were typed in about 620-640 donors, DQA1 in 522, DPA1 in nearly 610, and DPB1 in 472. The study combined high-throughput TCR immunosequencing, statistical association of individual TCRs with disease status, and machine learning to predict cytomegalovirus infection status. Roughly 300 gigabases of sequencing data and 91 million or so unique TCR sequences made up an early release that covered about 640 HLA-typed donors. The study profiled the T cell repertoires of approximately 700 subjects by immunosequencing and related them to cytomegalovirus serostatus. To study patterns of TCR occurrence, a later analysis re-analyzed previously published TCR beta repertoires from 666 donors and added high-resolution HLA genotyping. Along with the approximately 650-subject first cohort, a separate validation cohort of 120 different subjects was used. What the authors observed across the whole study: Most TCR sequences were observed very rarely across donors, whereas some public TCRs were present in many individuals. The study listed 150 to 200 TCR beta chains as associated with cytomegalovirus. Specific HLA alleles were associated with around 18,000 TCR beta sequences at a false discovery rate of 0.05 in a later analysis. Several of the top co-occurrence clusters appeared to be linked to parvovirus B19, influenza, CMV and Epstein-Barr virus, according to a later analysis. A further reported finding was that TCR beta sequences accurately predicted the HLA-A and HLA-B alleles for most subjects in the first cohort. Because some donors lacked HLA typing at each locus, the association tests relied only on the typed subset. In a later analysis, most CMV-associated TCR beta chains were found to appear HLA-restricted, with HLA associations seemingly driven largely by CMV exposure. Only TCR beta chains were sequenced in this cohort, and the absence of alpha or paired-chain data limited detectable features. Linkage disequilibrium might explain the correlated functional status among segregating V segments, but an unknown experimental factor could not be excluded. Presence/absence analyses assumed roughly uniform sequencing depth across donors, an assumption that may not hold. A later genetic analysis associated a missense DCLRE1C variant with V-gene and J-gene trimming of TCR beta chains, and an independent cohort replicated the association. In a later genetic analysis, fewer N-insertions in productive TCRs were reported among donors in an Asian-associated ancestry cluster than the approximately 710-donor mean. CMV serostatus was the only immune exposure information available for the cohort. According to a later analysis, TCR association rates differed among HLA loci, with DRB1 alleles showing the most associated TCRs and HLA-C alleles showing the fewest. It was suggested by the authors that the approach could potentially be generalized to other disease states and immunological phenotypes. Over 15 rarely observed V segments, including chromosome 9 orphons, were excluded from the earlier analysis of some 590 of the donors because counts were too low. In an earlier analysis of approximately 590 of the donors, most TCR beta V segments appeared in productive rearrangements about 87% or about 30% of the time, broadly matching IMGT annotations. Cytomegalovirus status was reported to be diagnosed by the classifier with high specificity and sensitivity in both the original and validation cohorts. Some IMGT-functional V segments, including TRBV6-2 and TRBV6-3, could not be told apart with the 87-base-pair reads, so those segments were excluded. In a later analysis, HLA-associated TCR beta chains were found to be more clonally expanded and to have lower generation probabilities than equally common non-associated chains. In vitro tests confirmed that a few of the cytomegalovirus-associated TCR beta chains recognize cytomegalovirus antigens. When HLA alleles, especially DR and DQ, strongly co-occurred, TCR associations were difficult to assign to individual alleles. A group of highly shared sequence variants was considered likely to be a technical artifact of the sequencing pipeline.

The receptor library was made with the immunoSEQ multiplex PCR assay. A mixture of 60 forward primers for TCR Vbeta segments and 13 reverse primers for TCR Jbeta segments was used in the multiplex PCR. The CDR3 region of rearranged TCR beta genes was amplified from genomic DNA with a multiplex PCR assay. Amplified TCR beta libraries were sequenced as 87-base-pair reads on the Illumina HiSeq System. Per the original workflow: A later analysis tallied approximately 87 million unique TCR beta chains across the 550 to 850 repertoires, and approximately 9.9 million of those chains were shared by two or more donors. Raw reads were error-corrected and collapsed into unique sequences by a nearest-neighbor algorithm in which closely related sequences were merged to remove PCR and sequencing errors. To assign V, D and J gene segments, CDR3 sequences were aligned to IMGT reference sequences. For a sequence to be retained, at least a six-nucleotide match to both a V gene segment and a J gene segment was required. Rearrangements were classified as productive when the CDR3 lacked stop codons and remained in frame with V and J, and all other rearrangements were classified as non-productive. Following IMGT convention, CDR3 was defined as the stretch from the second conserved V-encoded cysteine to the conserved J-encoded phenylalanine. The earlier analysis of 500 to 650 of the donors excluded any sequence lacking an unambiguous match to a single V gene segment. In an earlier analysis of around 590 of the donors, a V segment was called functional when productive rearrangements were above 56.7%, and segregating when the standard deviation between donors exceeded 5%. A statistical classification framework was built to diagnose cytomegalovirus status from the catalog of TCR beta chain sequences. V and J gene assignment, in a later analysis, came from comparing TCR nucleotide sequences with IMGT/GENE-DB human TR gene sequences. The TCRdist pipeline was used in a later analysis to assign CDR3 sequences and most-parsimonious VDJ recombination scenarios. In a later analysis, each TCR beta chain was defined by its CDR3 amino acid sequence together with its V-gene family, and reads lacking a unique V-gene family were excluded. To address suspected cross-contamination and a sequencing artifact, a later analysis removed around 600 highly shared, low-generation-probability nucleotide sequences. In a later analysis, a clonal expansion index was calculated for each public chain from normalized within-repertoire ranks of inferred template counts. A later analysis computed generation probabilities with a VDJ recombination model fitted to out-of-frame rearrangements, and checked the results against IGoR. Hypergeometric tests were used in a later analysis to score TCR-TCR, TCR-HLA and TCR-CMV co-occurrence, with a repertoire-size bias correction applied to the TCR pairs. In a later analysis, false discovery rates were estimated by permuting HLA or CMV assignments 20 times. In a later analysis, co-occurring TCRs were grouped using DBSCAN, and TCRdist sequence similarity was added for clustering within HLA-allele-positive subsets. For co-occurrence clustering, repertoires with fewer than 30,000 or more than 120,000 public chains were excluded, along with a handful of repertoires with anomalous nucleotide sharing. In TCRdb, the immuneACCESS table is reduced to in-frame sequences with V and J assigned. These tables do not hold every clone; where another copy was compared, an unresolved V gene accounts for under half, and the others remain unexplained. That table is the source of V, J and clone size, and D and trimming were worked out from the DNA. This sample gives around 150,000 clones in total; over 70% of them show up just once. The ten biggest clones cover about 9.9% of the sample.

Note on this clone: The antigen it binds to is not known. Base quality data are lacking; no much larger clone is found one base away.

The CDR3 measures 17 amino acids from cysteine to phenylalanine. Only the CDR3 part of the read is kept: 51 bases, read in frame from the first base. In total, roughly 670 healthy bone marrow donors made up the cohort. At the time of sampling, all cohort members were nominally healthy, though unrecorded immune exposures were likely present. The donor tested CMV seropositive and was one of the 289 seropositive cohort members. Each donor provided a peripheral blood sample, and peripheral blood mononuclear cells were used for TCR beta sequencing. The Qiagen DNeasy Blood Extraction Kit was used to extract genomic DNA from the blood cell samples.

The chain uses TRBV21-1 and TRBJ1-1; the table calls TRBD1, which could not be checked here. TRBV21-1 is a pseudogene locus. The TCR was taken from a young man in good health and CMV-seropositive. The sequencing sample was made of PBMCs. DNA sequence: TGTGCCAGCAGCAAATTAGTCGCGGGACAGCCACACACTGAAGCTTTCTTT. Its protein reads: CASSKLVAGQPHTEAFF.